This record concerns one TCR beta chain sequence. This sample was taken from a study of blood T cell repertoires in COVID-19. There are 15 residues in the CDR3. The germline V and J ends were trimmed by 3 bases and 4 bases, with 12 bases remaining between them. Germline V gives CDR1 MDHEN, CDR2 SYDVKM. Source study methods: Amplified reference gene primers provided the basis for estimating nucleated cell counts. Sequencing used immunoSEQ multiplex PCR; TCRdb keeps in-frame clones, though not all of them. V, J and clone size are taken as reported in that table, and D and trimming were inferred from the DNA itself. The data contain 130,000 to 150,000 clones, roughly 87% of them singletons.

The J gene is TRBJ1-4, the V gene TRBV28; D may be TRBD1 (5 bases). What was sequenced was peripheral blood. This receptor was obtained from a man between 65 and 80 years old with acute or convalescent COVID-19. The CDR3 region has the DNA TGTGCCAGCAGTTTCCAGACAGATAATAATGAAAAACTGTTTTTT. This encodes CASSFQTDNNEKLFF. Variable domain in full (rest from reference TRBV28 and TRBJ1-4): DVKVTQSSRYLVKRTGEKVFLECVQDMDHENMFWYRQDPGLGLRLIYFSYDVKMKEKGDIPEGYSVSREKKERFSLILESASTNQTSMYLCASSFQTDNNEKLFFGSGTQLSVL.